The source of this T cell receptor beta chain is a study of T cells in Graves' hyperthyroidism and ophthalmopathy. Study-wide context: It was at initial diagnosis, before any treatment, that peripheral blood was collected.

RNA transcripts yielded amplified TCR beta CDR3 regions. During a first-round RT-PCR of the TCR CDR3, the HTBI primer set was used. TCRdb used MiXCR to reprocess the multiplex PCR reads, holding one entry per CDR3 protein. The data show approximately 420,000 distinct CDR3 sequences, under 15% seen once. This clonotype has ten or more counts. Its antigen remains unidentified. The PBMCs were sourced from fresh peripheral blood (around 10 ml). CDR3 length: 15 residues. Germline values: CDR1 LGHDT, CDR2 YNNKEL (reference sequence). Trimming left V 4 bases short and J 2 bases short, with 12 bases between. Study-wide results and limits: Ophthalmopathy onset followed model prediction by a median about six months.

The clonotype comes from a woman in her twenties or thirties with Graves' hyperthyroidism. Sequencing was carried out using blood. The chain combines TRBV3-1 with TRBJ1-5; D is unclear. The CDR3, as DNA: TGTGCCAGCAGCCCAGGTCGGAGGGGCAATCAGCCCCAGCATTTT. It specifies CASSPGRRGNQPQHF.